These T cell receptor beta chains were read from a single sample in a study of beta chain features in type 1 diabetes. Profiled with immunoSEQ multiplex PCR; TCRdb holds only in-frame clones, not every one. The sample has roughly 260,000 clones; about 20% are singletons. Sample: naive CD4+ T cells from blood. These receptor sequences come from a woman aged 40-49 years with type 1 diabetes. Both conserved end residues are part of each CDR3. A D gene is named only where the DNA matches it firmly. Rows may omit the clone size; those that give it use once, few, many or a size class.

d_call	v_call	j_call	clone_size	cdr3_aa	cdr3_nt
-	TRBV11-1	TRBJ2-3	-	CASSLVGTQYF	TGTGCCAGCAGCTTAGTCGGTACGCAGTATTTT
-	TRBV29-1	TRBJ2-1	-	CSGFSRLANEQFF	TGCAGCGGATTCAGTCGACTTGCCAATGAGCAGTTCTTC
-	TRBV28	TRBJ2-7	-	CASKQRRFRESLLYEQYF	TGTGCCAGCAAACAGAGACGATTTAGGGAGTCCCTCCTGTACGAGCAGTACTTC
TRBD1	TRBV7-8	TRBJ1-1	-	CASSSQGFSTEAFF	TGTGCCAGCAGCTCACAGGGGTTCAGCACTGAAGCTTTCTTT
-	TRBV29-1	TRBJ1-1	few	CSVEIGGNTEAFF	TGCAGCGTTGAAATAGGGGGGAACACTGAAGCTTTCTTT
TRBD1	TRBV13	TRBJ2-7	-	CASSSTGGEQYF	TGTGCCAGCAGCTCAACAGGGGGTGAGCAGTACTTC
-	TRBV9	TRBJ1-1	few	CASSPIDSQNTEAFF	TGTGCCAGCAGCCCAATCGACAGCCAGAACACTGAAGCTTTCTTT
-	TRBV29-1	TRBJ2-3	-	CSVHPRSDDTQYF	TGCAGCGTGCACCCGCGCAGCGATGATACGCAGTATTTT
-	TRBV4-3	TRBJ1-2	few	CASSQVARGNGYTF	TGCGCCAGCAGCCAAGTTGCGCGGGGGAATGGCTACACCTTC
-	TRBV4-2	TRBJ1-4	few	CASSQEREKLFF	TGTGCCAGCAGCCAAGAGCGCGAAAAACTGTTTTTT
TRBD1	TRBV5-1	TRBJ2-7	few	CASSYGTGSSYEQYF	TGCGCCAGCAGCTACGGGACAGGGAGCTCCTACGAGCAGTACTTC
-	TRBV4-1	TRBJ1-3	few	CASSQDSSGNTIYF	TGCGCCAGCAGCCAAGACAGCTCTGGAAACACCATATATTTT
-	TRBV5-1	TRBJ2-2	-	CASSLDLFGTGELFF	TGCGCCAGCAGCTTGGACCTCTTCGGCACCGGGGAGCTGTTTTTT
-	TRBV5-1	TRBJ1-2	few	CASSEGGNGYTF	TGCGCCAGCAGCGAGGGAGGGAACGGCTACACCTTC
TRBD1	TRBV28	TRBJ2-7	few	CASIQGGAVYEQYF	TGTGCCAGCATACAGGGGGGCGCCGTCTACGAGCAGTACTTC
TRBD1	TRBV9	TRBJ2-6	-	CASSFGQGAEGANVLTF	TGTGCCAGCAGCTTCGGACAGGGGGCTGAAGGGGCCAACGTCCTGACTTTC
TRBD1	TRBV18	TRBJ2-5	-	CASSSDRAPLETQYF	TGTGCCAGCTCATCGGACAGGGCACCCTTGGAGACCCAGTACTTC
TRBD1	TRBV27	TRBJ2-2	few	CASSGGTGSTGELFF	TGTGCCAGCAGTGGGGGGACAGGGAGCACCGGGGAGCTGTTTTTT
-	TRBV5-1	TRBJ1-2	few	CASSRNPDSSYGYTF	TGCGCCAGCAGCCGGAACCCAGACAGTAGCTATGGCTACACCTTC
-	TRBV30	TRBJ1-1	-	CAWSDRATRRAFF	TGTGCCTGGAGTGACAGGGCAACTCGGCGGGCTTTCTTT
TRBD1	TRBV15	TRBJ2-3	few	CATSRVGQVTDTQYF	TGTGCCACCAGCAGAGTGGGACAGGTAACAGATACGCAGTATTTT
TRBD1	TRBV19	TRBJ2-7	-	CASSSVGQDTYEQYF	TGTGCCAGTAGTTCCGTCGGACAGGATACCTACGAGCAGTACTTC
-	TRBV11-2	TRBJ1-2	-	CASSIGGANYGYTF	TGTGCCAGCAGCATCGGGGGAGCTAACTATGGCTACACCTTC
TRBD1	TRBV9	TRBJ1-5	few	CASSVGQGSSNQPQHF	TGTGCCAGCAGCGTAGGACAGGGGTCTAGCAATCAGCCCCAGCATTTT
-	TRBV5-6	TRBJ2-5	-	CASSSSQGGETQYF	TGTGCCAGCAGCTCTTCACAGGGTGGGGAGACCCAGTACTTC
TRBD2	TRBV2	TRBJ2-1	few	CASSETSGGYNEQFF	TGTGCCAGCAGTGAGACTAGCGGGGGTTACAATGAGCAGTTCTTC
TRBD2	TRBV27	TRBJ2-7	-	CASSFAGRPTYEQYF	TGTGCCAGCAGTTTCGCCGGGAGGCCGACCTACGAGCAGTACTTC
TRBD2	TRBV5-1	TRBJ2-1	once	CASTELAGEYNEQFF	TGCGCCAGCACCGAACTAGCGGGGGAATACAATGAGCAGTTCTTC
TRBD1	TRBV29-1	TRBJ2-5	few	CSAPGQGQETQYF	TGCAGCGCTCCGGGACAGGGACAAGAGACCCAGTACTTC
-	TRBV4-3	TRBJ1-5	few	CASSQDLRGPQPQHF	TGCGCCAGCAGCCAAGATCTCAGAGGCCCTCAGCCCCAGCATTTT
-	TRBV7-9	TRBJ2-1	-	CASSSLANEQFF	TGTGCCAGCAGCTCCCTAGCAAATGAGCAGTTCTTC
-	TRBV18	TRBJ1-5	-	CASSPGSQSNQPQHF	TGTGCCAGCTCACCGGGCAGTCAAAGCAATCAGCCCCAGCATTTT
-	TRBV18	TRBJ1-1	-	CASSPPTPGTPEAFF	TGTGCCAGCTCACCACCGACGCCGGGTACCCCTGAAGCTTTCTTT
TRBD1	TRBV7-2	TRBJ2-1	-	CASSFAPTGTGWNEQFF	TGTGCCAGCAGCTTCGCTCCGACAGGGACGGGGTGGAATGAGCAGTTCTTC
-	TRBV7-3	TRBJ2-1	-	CASSPSPDNEQFF	TGTGCCAGCAGCCCGAGTCCGGACAATGAGCAGTTCTTC
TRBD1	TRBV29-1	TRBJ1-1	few	CSVEGQGYNTEAFF	TGCAGCGTTGAGGGACAGGGATACAACACTGAAGCTTTCTTT
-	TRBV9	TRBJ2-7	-	CASSGGDFYEQYF	TGTGCCAGCAGCGGGGGGGACTTCTACGAGCAGTACTTC
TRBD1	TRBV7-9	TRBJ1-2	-	CASTGGEGYTF	TGTGCCAGCACAGGGGGCGAAGGCTACACCTTC
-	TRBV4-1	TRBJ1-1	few	CASSRADGVENTEAFF	TGCGCCAGCAGCCGGGCGGACGGGGTGGAGAACACTGAAGCTTTCTTT
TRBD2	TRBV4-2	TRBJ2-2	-	CASSPPGAGPLGSGELFF	TGTGCCAGCAGCCCCCCAGGAGCGGGACCACTAGGATCCGGGGAGCTGTTTTTT
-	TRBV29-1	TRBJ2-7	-	CSVLTVRLGEQYF	TGCAGCGTCCTGACCGTTCGACTCGGCGAGCAGTACTTC
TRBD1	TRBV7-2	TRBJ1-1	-	CASSFGTENTEAFF	TGTGCCAGCAGCTTTGGGACAGAGAACACTGAAGCTTTCTTT
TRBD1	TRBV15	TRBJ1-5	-	CATSSRTGTVQPQHF	TGTGCCACCAGCAGTCGGACAGGGACGGTCCAGCCCCAGCATTTT
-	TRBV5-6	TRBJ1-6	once	CASSFGPTLGGSPLHF	TGTGCCAGCAGCTTCGGTCCCACATTGGGAGGATCACCCCTCCACTTT
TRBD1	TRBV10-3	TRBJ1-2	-	CAAGQGGYTF	TGTGCCGCTGGACAGGGAGGCTACACCTTC
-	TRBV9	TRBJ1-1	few	CASSGGQTNTEAFF	TGTGCCAGCAGCGGTGGACAGACGAACACTGAAGCTTTCTTT
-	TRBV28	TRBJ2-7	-	CASSSAPGAYEQYF	TGTGCCAGCAGTTCGGCCCCTGGGGCGTACGAGCAGTACTTC
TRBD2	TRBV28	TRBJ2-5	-	CASSLALAGGQETQYF	TGTGCCAGCAGTTTAGCCCTAGCGGGAGGGCAAGAGACCCAGTACTTC
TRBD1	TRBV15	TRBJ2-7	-	CATSRRQGGRDEQYF	TGTGCCACCAGCAGGAGACAGGGCGGCCGGGACGAGCAGTACTTC
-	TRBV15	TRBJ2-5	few	CATSRDGGARETQYF	TGTGCCACCAGCAGAGATGGGGGGGCTCGGGAGACCCAGTACTTC
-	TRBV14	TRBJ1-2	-	CASSQDTRSGYTF	TGTGCCAGCAGCCAAGACACCAGGTCTGGCTACACCTTC
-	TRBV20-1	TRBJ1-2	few	CSAVLYGYTF	TGCAGTGCTGTCTTATATGGCTACACCTTC
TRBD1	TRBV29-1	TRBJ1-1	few	CSVSSDRGNTEAFF	TGCAGCGTCTCATCAGACAGGGGGAACACTGAAGCTTTCTTT
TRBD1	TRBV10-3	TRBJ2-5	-	CAISRGQGDQETQYF	TGTGCCATCAGCCGGGGCCAGGGGGACCAAGAGACCCAGTACTTC
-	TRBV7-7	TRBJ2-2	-	CASSLAGVGTGELFF	TGTGCCAGCAGCTTAGCGGGAGTAGGCACCGGGGAGCTGTTTTTT
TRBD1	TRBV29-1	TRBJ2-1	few	CSAGQSAGFSYNEQFF	TGCAGCGCGGGACAGAGTGCAGGGTTCTCCTACAATGAGCAGTTCTTC
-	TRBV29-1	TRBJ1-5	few	CSVEPMGNRDGQPQHF	TGCAGCGTTGAACCGATGGGTAACAGGGATGGACAGCCCCAGCATTTT
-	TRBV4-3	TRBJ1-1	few	CASSQEAGLTEAFF	TGCGCCAGCAGCCAAGAGGCGGGTTTGACTGAAGCTTTCTTT
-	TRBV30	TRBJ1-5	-	CAWSAGADQPQHF	TGTGCCTGGAGTGCAGGGGCGGATCAGCCCCAGCATTTT
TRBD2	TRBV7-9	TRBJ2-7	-	CASSPLAGGYEQYF	TGTGCCAGCAGCCCCCTGGCGGGGGGCTACGAGCAGTACTTC